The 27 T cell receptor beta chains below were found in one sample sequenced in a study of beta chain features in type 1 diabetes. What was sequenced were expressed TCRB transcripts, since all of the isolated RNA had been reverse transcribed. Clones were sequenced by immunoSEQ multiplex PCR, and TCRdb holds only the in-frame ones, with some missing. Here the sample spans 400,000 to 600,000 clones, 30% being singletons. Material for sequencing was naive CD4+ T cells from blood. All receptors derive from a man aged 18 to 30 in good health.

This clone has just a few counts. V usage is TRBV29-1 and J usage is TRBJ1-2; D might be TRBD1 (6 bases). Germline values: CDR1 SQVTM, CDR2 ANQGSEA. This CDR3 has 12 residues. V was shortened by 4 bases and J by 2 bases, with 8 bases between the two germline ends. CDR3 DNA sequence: TGCAGCGTTGCGGACAGCAACTATGGCTACACCTTC. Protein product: CSVADSNYGYTF.

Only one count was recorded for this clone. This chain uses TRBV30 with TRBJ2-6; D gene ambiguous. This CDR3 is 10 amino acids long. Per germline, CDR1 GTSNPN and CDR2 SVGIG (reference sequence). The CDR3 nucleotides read TGTGAATCTGGGGCCAACGTCCTGACTTTC. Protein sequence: CESGANVLTF.

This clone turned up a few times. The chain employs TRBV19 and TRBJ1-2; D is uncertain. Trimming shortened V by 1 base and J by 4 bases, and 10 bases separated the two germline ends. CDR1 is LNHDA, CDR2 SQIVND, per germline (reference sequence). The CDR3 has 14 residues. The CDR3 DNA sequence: TGTGCCAGTAGTATAGCGGCCATCCCCTATGGCTACACCTTC. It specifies CASSIAAIPYGYTF.

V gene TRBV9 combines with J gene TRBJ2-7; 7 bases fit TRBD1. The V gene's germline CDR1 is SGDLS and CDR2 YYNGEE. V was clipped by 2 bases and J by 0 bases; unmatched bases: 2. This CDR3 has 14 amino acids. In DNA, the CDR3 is TGTGCCAGCAGCGTCGGGACAGTCTCCTACGAGCAGTACTTC. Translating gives CASSVGTVSYEQYF.

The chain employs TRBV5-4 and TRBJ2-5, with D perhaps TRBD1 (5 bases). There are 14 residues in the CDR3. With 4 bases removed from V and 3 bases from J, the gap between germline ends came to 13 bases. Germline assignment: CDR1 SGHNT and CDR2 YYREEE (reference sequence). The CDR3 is CASSPRGQKETQYF. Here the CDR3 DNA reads TGTGCCAGCAGCCCTCGTGGACAAAAAGAGACCCAGTACTTC.

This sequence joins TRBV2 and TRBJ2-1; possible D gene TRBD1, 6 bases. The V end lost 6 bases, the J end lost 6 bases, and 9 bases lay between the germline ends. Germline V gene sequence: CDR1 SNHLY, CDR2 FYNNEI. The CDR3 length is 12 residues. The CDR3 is CASSDRSNEQFF. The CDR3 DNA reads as TGTGCCAGCAGCGACAGGTCCAATGAGCAGTTCTTC.

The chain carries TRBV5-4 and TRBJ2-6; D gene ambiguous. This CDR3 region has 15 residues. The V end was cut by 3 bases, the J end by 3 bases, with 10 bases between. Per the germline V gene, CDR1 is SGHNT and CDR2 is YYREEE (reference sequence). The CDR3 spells CASSSIGVGANVLTF. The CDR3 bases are TGTGCCAGCAGCTCGATTGGGGTTGGGGCCAACGTCCTGACTTTC.

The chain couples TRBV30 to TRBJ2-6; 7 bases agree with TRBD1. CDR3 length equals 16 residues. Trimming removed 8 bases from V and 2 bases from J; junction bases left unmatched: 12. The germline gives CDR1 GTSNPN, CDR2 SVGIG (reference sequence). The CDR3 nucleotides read TGTGCCCTGCATGTTAGGGGGCCGGCTGGGGCCAACGTCCTGACTTTC. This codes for CALHVRGPAGANVLTF.

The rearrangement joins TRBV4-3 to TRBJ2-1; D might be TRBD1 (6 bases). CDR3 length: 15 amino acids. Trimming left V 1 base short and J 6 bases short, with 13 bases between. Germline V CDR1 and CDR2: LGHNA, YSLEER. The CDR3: CASSQGMDSLNEQFF. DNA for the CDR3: TGCGCCAGCAGCCAAGGAATGGACAGCCTCAATGAGCAGTTCTTC.

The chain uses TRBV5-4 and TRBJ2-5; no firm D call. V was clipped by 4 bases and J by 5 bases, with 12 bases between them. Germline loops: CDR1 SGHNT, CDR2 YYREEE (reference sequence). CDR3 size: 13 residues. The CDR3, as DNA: TGTGCCAGCAGCGTGGGATTTCTGGAGACCCAGTACTTC. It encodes CASSVGFLETQYF.

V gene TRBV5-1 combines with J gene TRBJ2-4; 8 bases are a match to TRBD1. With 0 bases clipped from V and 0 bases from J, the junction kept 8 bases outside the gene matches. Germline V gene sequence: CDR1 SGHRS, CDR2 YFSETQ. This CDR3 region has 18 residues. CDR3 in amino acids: CASSLGTGKREAKNIQYF. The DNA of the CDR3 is TGCGCCAGCAGCTTGGGGACAGGGAAGAGGGAAGCCAAAAACATTCAGTACTTC.

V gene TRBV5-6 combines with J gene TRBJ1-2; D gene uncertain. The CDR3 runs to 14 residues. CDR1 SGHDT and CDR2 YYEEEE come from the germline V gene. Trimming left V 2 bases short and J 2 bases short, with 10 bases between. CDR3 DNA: TGTGCCAGCAGCTTAGACCAGATCAACTATGGCTACACCTTC. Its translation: CASSLDQINYGYTF.

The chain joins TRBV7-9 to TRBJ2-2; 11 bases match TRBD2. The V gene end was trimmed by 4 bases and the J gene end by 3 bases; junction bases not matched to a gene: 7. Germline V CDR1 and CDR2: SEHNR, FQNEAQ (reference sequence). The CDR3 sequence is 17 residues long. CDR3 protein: CASSSVAGGPDTGELFF. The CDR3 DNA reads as TGTGCCAGCAGCTCGGTAGCGGGAGGGCCTGACACCGGGGAGCTGTTTTTT.

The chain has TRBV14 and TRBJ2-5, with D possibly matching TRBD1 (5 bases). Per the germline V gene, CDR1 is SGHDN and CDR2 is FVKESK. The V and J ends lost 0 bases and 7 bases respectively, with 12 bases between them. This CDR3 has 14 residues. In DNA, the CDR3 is TGTGCCAGCAGCCAAGATACCGTAAGGGGGACCCAGTACTTC. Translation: CASSQDTVRGTQYF. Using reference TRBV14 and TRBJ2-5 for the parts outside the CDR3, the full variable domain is EAGVTQFPSHSVIEKGQTVTLRCDPISGHDNLYWYRRVMGKEIKFLLHFVKESKQDESGMPNNRFLAERTGGTYSTLKVQPAELEDSGVYFCASSQDTVRGTQYFGPGTRLLVL.

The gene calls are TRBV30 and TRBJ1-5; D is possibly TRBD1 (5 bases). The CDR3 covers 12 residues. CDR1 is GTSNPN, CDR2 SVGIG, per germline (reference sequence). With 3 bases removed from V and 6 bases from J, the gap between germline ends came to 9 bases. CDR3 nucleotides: TGTGCCTGGAGGAAGGGGAGTCAGCCCCAGCATTTT. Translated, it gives CAWRKGSQPQHF.

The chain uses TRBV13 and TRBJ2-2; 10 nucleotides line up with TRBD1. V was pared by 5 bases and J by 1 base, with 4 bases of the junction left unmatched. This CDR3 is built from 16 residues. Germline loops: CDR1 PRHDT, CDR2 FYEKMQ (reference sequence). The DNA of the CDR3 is TGTGCCAGCAGCCCCCGGGACAGGGGGAACACCGGGGAGCTGTTTTTT. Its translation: CASSPRDRGNTGELFF.

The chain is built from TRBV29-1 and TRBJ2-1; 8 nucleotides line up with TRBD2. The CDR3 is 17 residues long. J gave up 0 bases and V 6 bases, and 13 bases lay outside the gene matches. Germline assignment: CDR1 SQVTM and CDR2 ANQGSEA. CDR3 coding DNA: TGCAGCGTGCGTCCCCTAGCGGGCGGAAGCTCCTACAATGAGCAGTTCTTC. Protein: CSVRPLAGGSSYNEQFF.

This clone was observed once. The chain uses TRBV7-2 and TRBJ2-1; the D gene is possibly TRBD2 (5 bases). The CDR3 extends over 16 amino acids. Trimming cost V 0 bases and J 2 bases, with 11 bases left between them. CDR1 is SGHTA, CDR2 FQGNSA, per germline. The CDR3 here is CASSLASGTTYNEQFF. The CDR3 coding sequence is TGTGCCAGCAGCTTAGCCAGCGGCACCACCTACAATGAGCAGTTCTTC.

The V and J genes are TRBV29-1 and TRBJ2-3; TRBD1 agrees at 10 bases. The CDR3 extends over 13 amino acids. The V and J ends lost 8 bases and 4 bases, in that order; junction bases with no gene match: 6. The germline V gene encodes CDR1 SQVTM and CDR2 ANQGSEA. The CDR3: CSMGQGSADTQYF. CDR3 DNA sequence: TGCAGCATGGGACAGGGGTCCGCAGATACGCAGTATTTT.

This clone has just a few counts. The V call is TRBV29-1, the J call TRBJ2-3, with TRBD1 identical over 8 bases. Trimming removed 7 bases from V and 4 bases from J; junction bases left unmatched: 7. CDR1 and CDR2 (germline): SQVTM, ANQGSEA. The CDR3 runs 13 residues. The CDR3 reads CSGTGGGADTQYF. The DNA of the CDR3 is TGCAGCGGTACAGGGGGAGGCGCAGATACGCAGTATTTT.

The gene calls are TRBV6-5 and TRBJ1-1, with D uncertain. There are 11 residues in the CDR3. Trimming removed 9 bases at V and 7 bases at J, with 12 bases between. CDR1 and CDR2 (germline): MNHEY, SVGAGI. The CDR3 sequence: CASGLGGEAFF. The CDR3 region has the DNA TGTGCCAGTGGCCTCGGTGGTGAAGCTTTCTTT.

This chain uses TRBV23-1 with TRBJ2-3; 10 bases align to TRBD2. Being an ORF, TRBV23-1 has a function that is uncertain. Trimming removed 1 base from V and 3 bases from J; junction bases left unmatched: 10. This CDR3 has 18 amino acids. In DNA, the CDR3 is TGCGCCAGCAGTCAATACAAACCGGGACTAGCGCCAACAGATACGCAGTATTTT. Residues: CASSQYKPGLAPTDTQYF.

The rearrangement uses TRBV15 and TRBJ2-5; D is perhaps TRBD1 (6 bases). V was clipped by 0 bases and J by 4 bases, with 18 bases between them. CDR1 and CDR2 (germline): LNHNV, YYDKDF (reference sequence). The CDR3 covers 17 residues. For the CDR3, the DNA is TGTGCCACCAGCAGAGATCTCGCGCGCCAAGGGGGAGAGACCCAGTACTTC. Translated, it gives CATSRDLARQGGETQYF. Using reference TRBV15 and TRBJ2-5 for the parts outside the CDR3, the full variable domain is DAMVIQNPRYQVTQFGKPVTLSCSQTLNHNVMYWYQQKSSQAPKLLFHYYDKDFNNEADTPDNFQSRRPNTSFCFLDIRSPGLGDTAMYLCATSRDLARQGGETQYFGPGTRLLVL.

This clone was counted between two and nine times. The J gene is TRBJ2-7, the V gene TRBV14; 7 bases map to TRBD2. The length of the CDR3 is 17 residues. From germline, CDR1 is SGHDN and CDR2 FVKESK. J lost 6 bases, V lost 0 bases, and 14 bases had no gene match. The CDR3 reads CASSQDGWRETNVEQYF. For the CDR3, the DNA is TGTGCCAGCAGCCAAGATGGTTGGCGGGAGACCAATGTCGAGCAGTACTTC.

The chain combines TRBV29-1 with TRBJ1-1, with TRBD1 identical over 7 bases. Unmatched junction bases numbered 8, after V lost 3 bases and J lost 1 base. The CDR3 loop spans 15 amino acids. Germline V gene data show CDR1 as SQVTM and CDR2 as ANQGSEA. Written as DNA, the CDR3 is TGCAGCGTTGACGCAGGGGGAACCGGGAACACTGAAGCTTTCTTT. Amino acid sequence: CSVDAGGTGNTEAFF.

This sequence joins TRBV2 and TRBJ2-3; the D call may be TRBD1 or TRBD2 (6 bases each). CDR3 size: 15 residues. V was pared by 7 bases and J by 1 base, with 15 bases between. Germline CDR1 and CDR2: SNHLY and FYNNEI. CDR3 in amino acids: CASILGASGTDTQYF. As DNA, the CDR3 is TGTGCCAGCATCCTGGGGGCTAGCGGCACAGATACGCAGTATTTT.

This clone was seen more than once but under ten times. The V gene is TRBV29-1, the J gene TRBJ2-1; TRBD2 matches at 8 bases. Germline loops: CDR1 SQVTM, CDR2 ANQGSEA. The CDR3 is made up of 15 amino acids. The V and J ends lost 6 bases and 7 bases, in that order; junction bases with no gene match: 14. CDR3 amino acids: CSVPGGPWMGNEQFF. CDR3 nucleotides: TGCAGCGTCCCGGGGGGGCCCTGGATGGGTAATGAGCAGTTCTTC.